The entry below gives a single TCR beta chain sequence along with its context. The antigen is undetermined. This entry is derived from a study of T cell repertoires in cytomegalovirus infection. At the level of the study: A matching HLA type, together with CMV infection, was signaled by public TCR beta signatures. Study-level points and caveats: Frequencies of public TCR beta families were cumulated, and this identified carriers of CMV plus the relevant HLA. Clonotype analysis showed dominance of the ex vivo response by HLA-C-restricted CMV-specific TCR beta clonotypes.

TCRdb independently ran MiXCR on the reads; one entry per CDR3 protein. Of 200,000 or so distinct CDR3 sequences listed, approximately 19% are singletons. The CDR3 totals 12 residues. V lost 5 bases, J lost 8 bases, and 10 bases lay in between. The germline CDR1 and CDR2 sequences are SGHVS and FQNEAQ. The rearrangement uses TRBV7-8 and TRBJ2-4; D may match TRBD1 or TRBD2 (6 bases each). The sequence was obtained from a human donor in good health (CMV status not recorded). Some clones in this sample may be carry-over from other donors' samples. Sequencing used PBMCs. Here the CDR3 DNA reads TGTGCCAGCAGCAGAAGGGGGGACATTCAGTACTTC. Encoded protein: CASSRRGDIQYF.